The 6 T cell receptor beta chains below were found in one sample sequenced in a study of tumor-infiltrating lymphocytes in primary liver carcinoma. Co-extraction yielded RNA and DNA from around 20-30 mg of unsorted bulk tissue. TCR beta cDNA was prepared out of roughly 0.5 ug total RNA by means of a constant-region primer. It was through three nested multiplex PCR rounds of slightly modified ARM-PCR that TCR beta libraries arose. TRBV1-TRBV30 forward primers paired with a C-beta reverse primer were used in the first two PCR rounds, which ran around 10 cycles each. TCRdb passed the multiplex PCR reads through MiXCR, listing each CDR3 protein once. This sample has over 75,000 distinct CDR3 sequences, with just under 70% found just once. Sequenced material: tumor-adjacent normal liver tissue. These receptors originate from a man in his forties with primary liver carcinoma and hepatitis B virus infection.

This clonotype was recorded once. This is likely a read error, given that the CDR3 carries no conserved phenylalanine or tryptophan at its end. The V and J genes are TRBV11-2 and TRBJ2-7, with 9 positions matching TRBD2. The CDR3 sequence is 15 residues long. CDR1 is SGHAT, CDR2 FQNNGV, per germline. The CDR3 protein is CANSLAGGGVYEQYS. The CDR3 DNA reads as TGTGCCAACAGCTTAGCCGGCGGGGGGGTCTACGAGCAGTACTCC.

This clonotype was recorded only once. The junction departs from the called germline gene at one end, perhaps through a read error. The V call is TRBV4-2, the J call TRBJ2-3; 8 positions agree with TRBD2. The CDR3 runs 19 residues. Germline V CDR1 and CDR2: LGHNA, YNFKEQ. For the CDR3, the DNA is TGTACCAGCAGGTACACAGGGACTAGTGAGAGGGCCGACACAGATACGCAGTATTTT. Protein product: CTSRYTGTSERADTDTQYF.

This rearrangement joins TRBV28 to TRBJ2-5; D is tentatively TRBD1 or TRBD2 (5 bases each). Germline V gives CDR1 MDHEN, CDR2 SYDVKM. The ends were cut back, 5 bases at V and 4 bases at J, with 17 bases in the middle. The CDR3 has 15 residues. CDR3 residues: CASSPSIGTGETQYF. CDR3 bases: TGTGCCAGCAGTCCTAGCATAGGGACCGGAGAGACCCAGTACTTC.

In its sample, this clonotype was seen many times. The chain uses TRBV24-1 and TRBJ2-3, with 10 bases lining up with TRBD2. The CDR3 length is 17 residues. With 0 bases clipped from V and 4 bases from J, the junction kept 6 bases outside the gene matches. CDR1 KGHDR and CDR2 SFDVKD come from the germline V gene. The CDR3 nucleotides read TGTGCCACCAGTGATTTGACCCTAGCGGGAGCGCCAGATACGCAGTATTTT. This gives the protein CATSDLTLAGAPDTQYF.

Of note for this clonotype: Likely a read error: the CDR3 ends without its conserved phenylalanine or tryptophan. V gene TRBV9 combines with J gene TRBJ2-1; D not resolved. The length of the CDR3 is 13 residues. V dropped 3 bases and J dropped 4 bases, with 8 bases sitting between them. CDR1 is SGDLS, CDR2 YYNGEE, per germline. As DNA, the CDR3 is TGTGCCAGCAGCGCCTATCTGTACAATGAGCAGTTCATC. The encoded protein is CASSAYLYNEQFI.

In DNA, the CDR3 is TGTGCCAGCAGCTTGGGACAGTACAATGAGCAGTTCTTC. Encoded protein: CASSLGQYNEQFF. The rearrangement joins TRBV5-4 to TRBJ2-1, with a tentative D call TRBD1 (5 bases). This CDR3 is built from 13 residues. V was trimmed by 0 bases and J by 4 bases, leaving 5 bases between them. Germline values: CDR1 SGHNT, CDR2 YYREEE (reference sequence).